This T cell receptor beta chain was recorded in a study of T cell responses to AZD1222 COVID-19 vaccine. For the study at large: Second doses were pooled across both intervals (about 4 or about 12 weeks). Study-level findings and limits: Clonal diversity may have been underestimated, and the donors were mostly white British, with more females than males. Only a handful of AZD1222 recipients, more than five in all, had baseline seropositivity.

Libraries were prepared by immunoSEQ multiplex PCR; TCRdb keeps only in-frame clonotypes and omits some of them. Of 180,000 or so clones in the sample, around 90% are singletons; the top ten hold around 1.6%. This clone was counted between two and nine times. The target antigen is unknown. Trimming cost V 0 bases and J 2 bases, with 11 bases left between them. This CDR3 has 15 residues. Looked up from germline, CDR1 is SGHRS and CDR2 is YFSETQ. J is TRBJ1-1 and V is TRBV5-1; no reliable D call. Sample: peripheral blood, taken on day 0 of AZD1222 vaccination. The sequence was obtained from an adult in good health. The CDR3 bases are TGCGCCAGCAGCTTGGATCCCGGGGTCAACACTGAAGCTTTCTTT. It codes for CASSLDPGVNTEAFF.